These T cell receptor beta chains were read from a single sample in a study of T cell changes during pregnancy in multiple sclerosis. Measured with immunoSEQ multiplex PCR; TCRdb has only the in-frame clones, and not every one. The sample holds 70,000 to 80,000 clones; around nine tenths are singletons and the top ten take about 0.45%. The source material was CD4+ T cells from peripheral blood mononuclear cells, sampled before pregnancy. The receptors were sampled from a female donor with multiple sclerosis, enrolled in a pregnancy study. CDR3s include the opening cysteine and the closing phenylalanine or tryptophan. Fields, in order: V gene, J gene, clone size, D gene, CDR3 protein, CDR3 DNA. D genes are given only for firm matches. Only part of the rows carry a size: once, few, many, or a class if the clone is expanded.

TRBV11-3	TRBJ2-7	once	TRBD2	CASSLGVLAASSYEQYF	TGTGCCAGCAGCTTAGGGGTCCTAGCGGCAAGCTCCTACGAGCAGTACTTC
TRBV6-6	TRBJ2-1	-	-	CASRWTADSYNEQFF	TGTGCCAGCAGATGGACAGCTGACTCCTACAATGAGCAGTTCTTC
TRBV6-6	TRBJ2-2	-	-	CASSYRSSGNTGELFF	TGTGCCAGCAGTTATAGATCTTCCGGGAACACCGGGGAGCTGTTTTTT
TRBV13	TRBJ2-7	-	TRBD2	CASSLSGADEQYF	TGTGCCAGCAGCTTAAGCGGGGCGGACGAGCAGTACTTC
TRBV29-1	TRBJ2-7	-	-	CSVRTGPSTNEQYF	TGCAGCGTCCGCACAGGCCCCTCCACAAACGAGCAGTACTTC
TRBV2	TRBJ1-3	-	-	CASSEQGPVSGNTIYF	TGTGCCAGCAGTGAACAGGGGCCGGTCTCTGGAAACACCATATATTTT
TRBV4-3	TRBJ2-1	-	TRBD2	CASSQASGGASEQFF	TGCGCCAGCAGCCAAGCTAGCGGGGGGGCCTCTGAGCAGTTCTTC
TRBV18	TRBJ2-3	-	-	CASSAGTDTQYF	TGTGCCAGCTCAGCGGGCACAGATACGCAGTATTTT
TRBV2	TRBJ1-1	-	TRBD1	CASSSNRGQNTEAFF	TGTGCCAGCAGTAGTAACAGGGGGCAAAACACTGAAGCTTTCTTT
TRBV5-1	TRBJ2-3	-	-	CASSLEAHRLGGTQYF	TGCGCCAGCAGCTTGGAGGCTCATAGGCTAGGGGGTACGCAGTATTTT
TRBV2	TRBJ1-1	few	TRBD1	CARGGQGPNTEAFF	TGTGCTCGGGGGGGACAGGGACCGAACACTGAAGCTTTCTTT
TRBV10-2	TRBJ2-3	-	TRBD2	CASMQAGGPDTQYF	TGCGCCAGCATGCAGGCGGGAGGCCCAGATACGCAGTATTTT
TRBV7-8	TRBJ2-7	-	TRBD1	CASSLAKRTGTYEQYF	TGTGCCAGCAGCTTAGCGAAAAGGACAGGGACCTACGAGCAGTACTTC
TRBV15	TRBJ2-2	-	TRBD1	CATSRDQGVRSGELFF	TGTGCCACCAGCAGAGATCAGGGGGTTAGGAGCGGGGAGCTGTTTTTT
TRBV5-1	TRBJ2-3	-	-	CASSLELGGGTRYF	TGCGCCAGCAGCTTGGAGTTGGGAGGGGGTACGCGGTATTTT
TRBV28	TRBJ1-1	-	TRBD1	CASSHQGGRDKATEAFF	TGTGCCAGCAGTCATCAGGGGGGACGGGACAAGGCCACTGAAGCTTTCTTT
TRBV5-4	TRBJ2-2	-	TRBD1	CASSRQGSNTGELFF	TGTGCCAGCAGCCGACAGGGCTCGAACACCGGGGAGCTGTTTTTT
TRBV7-2	TRBJ2-5	-	TRBD1	CASSPDRGKETQYF	TGTGCCAGCAGCCCGGACAGGGGGAAGGAGACCCAGTACTTC
TRBV18	TRBJ1-2	-	-	CASSPYSGAANYGYTF	TGTGCCAGCTCACCATATTCAGGGGCAGCTAACTATGGCTACACCTTC
TRBV11-1	TRBJ2-5	-	-	CASSYGLVETQYF	TGTGCCAGCAGTTACGGACTTGTAGAGACCCAGTACTTC
TRBV7-2	TRBJ2-7	-	TRBD1	CASSLGGWGQGASQQYF	TGTGCCAGCAGCTTAGGGGGGTGGGGACAGGGGGCTTCTCAGCAGTACTTC
TRBV5-1	TRBJ1-2	-	-	CASSLAVGVEGYGYTF	TGCGCCAGCAGCTTGGCCGTCGGGGTAGAAGGCTATGGCTACACCTTC
TRBV9	TRBJ2-2	-	-	CASSSTGTRPGELFF	TGTGCCAGCAGCTCAACAGGGACGAGACCCGGGGAGCTGTTTTTT
TRBV6-1	TRBJ1-2	-	-	CASSESTGVNYGYTF	TGTGCCAGCAGTGAAAGTACAGGCGTTAACTATGGCTACACCTTC
TRBV28	TRBJ2-1	-	TRBD2	CASSQREVEFF	TGTGCCAGCAGCCAGCGGGAGGTAGAGTTCTTC
TRBV18	TRBJ1-1	once	-	CASSPKGGTEAFF	TGTGCCAGCTCACCCAAGGGGGGGACTGAAGCTTTCTTT
TRBV6-5	TRBJ2-6	-	-	CASSYYGAGANVLTF	TGTGCCAGCAGTTACTACGGGGCTGGGGCCAACGTCCTGACTTTC
TRBV5-1	TRBJ2-1	-	TRBD2	CASSPVQLAGGPYEQFF	TGCGCCAGCAGCCCCGTCCAACTAGCGGGGGGGCCTTATGAGCAGTTCTTC
TRBV4-3	TRBJ1-4	once	TRBD1	CASSQAGTGGLEKLFF	TGCGCCAGCAGCCAGGCCGGGACAGGGGGTTTAGAAAAACTGTTTTTT
TRBV4-1	TRBJ2-7	-	-	CASSHLGQSYEQYF	TGCGCCAGCAGCCATCTAGGACAGTCCTACGAGCAGTACTTC
TRBV7-2	TRBJ2-3	-	TRBD1	CASSPQGNTQYF	TGTGCCAGCAGCCCACAGGGGAATACGCAGTATTTT
TRBV5-1	TRBJ2-3	-	TRBD2	CASSLILSLAGDPTDTQYF	TGCGCCAGCAGCTTGATCCTTAGCCTAGCGGGGGACCCCACAGATACGCAGTATTTT
TRBV6-1	TRBJ2-2	once	-	CASSMTWNTGELFF	TGTGCCAGCAGCATGACTTGGAACACCGGGGAGCTGTTTTTT
TRBV9	TRBJ2-7	-	TRBD2	CASSVDSGRSYEQYF	TGTGCCAGCAGCGTAGATAGCGGGCGCTCCTACGAGCAGTACTTC
TRBV5-4	TRBJ2-5	once	TRBD1	CASTVRGLGRETQYF	TGTGCCAGCACCGTCAGGGGGCTGGGGAGAGAGACCCAGTACTTC
TRBV11-3	TRBJ2-3	-	-	CASSTRLDPEGDTQYF	TGTGCCAGCAGCACCCGACTAGACCCCGAGGGAGATACGCAGTATTTT
TRBV5-6	TRBJ2-1	-	TRBD2	CASSLELANVYNEQFF	TGTGCCAGCAGCTTGGAACTAGCGAACGTATACAATGAGCAGTTCTTC
TRBV7-2	TRBJ1-2	-	TRBD1	CASSYRGFGGYTF	TGTGCCAGCAGTTACAGGGGCTTTGGAGGCTACACCTTC
TRBV11-3	TRBJ2-3	once	-	CASSPQGSEDTQYF	TGTGCCAGCAGCCCTCAGGGAAGCGAAGATACGCAGTATTTT
TRBV7-9	TRBJ2-2	-	-	CASSLGSGYTGELFF	TGTGCCAGCAGCTTAGGTAGCGGTTACACCGGGGAGCTGTTTTTT
TRBV5-1	TRBJ2-3	-	TRBD1	CASSLQGARDTQYF	TGCGCCAGCAGTTTACAGGGGGCGAGAGATACGCAGTATTTT
TRBV5-6	TRBJ2-5	few	-	CASRSIGQGETQYF	TGTGCCAGCAGATCCATAGGCCAGGGGGAGACCCAGTACTTC
TRBV5-1	TRBJ2-7	-	TRBD2	CASRRAAGGGYEQYF	TGCGCCAGCAGACGGGCTGCGGGAGGAGGCTACGAGCAGTACTTC
TRBV9	TRBJ2-7	-	TRBD1	CASSVADQGVYEQYF	TGTGCCAGCAGCGTAGCTGACCAGGGGGTCTACGAGCAGTACTTC
TRBV25-1	TRBJ2-2	-	TRBD2	CASSFTSVGELFF	TGTGCCAGCAGTTTCACTAGCGTCGGGGAGCTGTTTTTT
TRBV7-3	TRBJ1-1	once	-	CASSPHRQNLNTEAFF	TGTGCCAGCAGCCCGCACCGACAGAACCTGAACACTGAAGCTTTCTTT
TRBV7-3	TRBJ2-7	-	TRBD2	CASSLTASGALYEQYF	TGTGCCAGCAGCTTAACGGCTAGCGGGGCCCTCTACGAGCAGTACTTC
TRBV19	TRBJ1-6	-	TRBD1	CASSGFLDRKYNSPLHF	TGTGCCAGTAGTGGCTTTCTGGACAGGAAATATAATTCACCCCTCCACTTT
TRBV5-1	TRBJ2-7	once	-	CASSFPADEQYF	TGCGCCAGCAGCTTCCCAGCGGACGAGCAGTACTTC
TRBV5-4	TRBJ1-1	-	TRBD1	CASSSGQGRTEAFF	TGTGCCAGCAGCTCGGGACAGGGGCGAACTGAAGCTTTCTTT
TRBV5-1	TRBJ2-3	once	-	CASSLEAGGPTDTQYF	TGCGCCAGCAGCTTGGAAGCCGGGGGTCCCACAGATACGCAGTATTTT
TRBV2	TRBJ2-7	-	TRBD1	CASIASGTGGVEQYF	TGTGCCAGCATCGCCTCCGGGACAGGGGGCGTCGAGCAGTACTTC
TRBV18	TRBJ2-7	-	-	CASSPPGTRRSYEQYF	TGTGCCAGCTCACCCCCCGGGACACGACGCTCCTACGAGCAGTACTTC
TRBV14	TRBJ2-4	-	-	CASSPSGVNIQYF	TGTGCCAGCAGCCCCTCAGGGGTAAACATTCAGTACTTC
TRBV19	TRBJ2-7	once	-	CASSRQGSYEQYF	TGTGCCAGTAGTCGGCAGGGTTCCTACGAGCAGTACTTC
TRBV19	TRBJ1-5	once	TRBD1	CASSIEGTANQPQHF	TGTGCCAGTAGTATAGAAGGGACAGCGAATCAGCCCCAGCATTTT
TRBV28	TRBJ2-7	-	-	CASSLLAPSYEQYF	TGTGCCAGCAGTTTACTAGCGCCGTCCTACGAGCAGTACTTC
TRBV5-6	TRBJ2-4	-	TRBD2	CASGGRDNIQYF	TGTGCCAGCGGAGGGAGGGATAACATTCAGTACTTC